This T cell receptor beta chain derives from a study of shared clonotypes between healthy human individuals. About the research overall: Two female and a few male donors aged 18 to 49 were enrolled.

With regard to this clone: As yet, its antigen is unknown.

Libraries were prepared by immunoSEQ multiplex PCR; TCRdb keeps only in-frame clonotypes and omits some of them. This sample has about 640,000 clones; around 72% occur once, and the top ten carry approximately 1.8%. Study conclusions and caveats: Non-shared clonotypes displayed generation probabilities falling below those of clonotypes present in all four donors.

Germline V CDR1 and CDR2: SGHVS, FNYEAQ. This CDR3 is 12 amino acids long. Trimming took 5 bases from V and 6 from J, leaving 8 bases between them. The material sequenced was memory CD4+ T cells sorted from blood. Subset reported: CD45RA-negative fraction. V usage is TRBV7-6 and J usage is TRBJ2-1; no reliable D call. This TCR was recovered from a woman in her twenties or thirties in good health. The CDR3 protein is CASSTSSNEQFF. For the CDR3, the DNA is TGTGCCAGCAGCACCTCTAGCAATGAGCAGTTCTTC.